This T cell receptor beta chain was captured by sequencing in a study of cytomegalovirus exposure and HLA in healthy donors. Overall study findings and caveats: Common viral pathogens seemed to be connected with several of the most significant clusters, according to a later analysis. Prediction of most subjects' HLA-A and HLA-B alleles by TCR beta sequences was reportedly accurate.

Amplification used 60 Vbeta primers and 13 Jbeta primers. Profiled with immunoSEQ multiplex PCR; TCRdb holds only in-frame clones, not every one. This table holds about 84,000 clones, roughly 73% found once. In the case of this clone: Its antigen is as yet unknown.

This sequence originates from a male donor in good health and CMV-seropositive. Sequenced input: PBMCs.

The CDR3 loop is CASGDQRGTGELFF. Here the CDR3 DNA reads TGTGCTAGTGGGGATCAGCGCGGCACCGGGGAGCTGTTTTTT. The chain has TRBV12-5 and TRBJ2-2; no reliable D call. CDR3 length: 14 residues. The germline V gene has CDR1 LGHNT and CDR2 FRNRAP. Trimming took 6 bases from V and 4 from J, leaving 12 bases between them.